This T cell receptor beta chain was sequenced in a study of cytomegalovirus exposure and HLA in healthy donors. Study-wide results and limits: An ancestry cluster, one associated with Asian ancestry, reportedly showed fewer N-insertions than the approximately 660-donor mean in a later analysis. Later work found that TCR association rates differed between HLA loci; DRB1 had the most and HLA-C the fewest.

The germline V gene has CDR1 GTSNPN and CDR2 SVGIG (reference sequence). The trim removed 4 bases at V and 2 bases at J, leaving 4 bases unmatched. The CDR3 contains 14 residues. Researchers ran the PCR with 60 Vbeta and 13 Jbeta primers. Libraries were prepared by immunoSEQ multiplex PCR; TCRdb keeps only in-frame clonotypes and omits some of them. This sample has approximately 190,000 clones, with 81% found just once. Only a few counts were recorded for this clone. Its specificity is unknown. The sample taken for sequencing was PBMCs. This TCR was recovered from a man in his fifties in good health and CMV-seronegative. The V and J genes are TRBV30 and TRBJ1-5; 8 bases fit TRBD1. CDR3 in amino acids: CAWNSGQGNQPQHF. CDR3 bases: TGTGCCTGGAACTCGGGACAGGGCAATCAGCCCCAGCATTTT.